This T cell receptor beta chain was profiled in a study of technical replicates of blood from a handful of donors (dated by TCRdb to about 2017). The CDR3, cysteine through phenylalanine, is 12 amino acids long. Solely the CDR3 DNA is kept, with 36 bases framed from the first base. The trim is 5 bases for V and 7 bases for J, with a gap of 12 bases between the germline ends. CDR1 MNHEY and CDR2 SMNVEV were looked up in the germline V gene (reference sequence). Receptor amplification or capture employed the immunoSEQ multiplex PCR assay. TCRdb mirrors the immuneACCESS table, restricted to in-frame sequences. Some clones are absent from its copies; in checked studies, under half trace to an unresolved V gene, and the reason for the others is unknown. In this sample the table shows fewer than 85,000 clones, approximately 94% of which occur a single time. The ten largest account for 0.3% to 0.5% of the sample.

A word on this clone: Its specific antigen is unknown. The input lacks base qualities; no much larger clone sits a single base away.

The receptor was derived from a human donor in good health. Sequencing was performed on T cells isolated from PBMCs. Rearrangement joined TRBV27 to TRBJ2-7; the D region possibly corresponds to TRBD1 (6 bases align). The nucleotide sequence is TGTGCCAGCAGTCAGGGGATAGGGGAGCAGTACTTC. Translated, it gives CASSQGIGEQYF.